One and the same sample provided the 24 T cell receptor beta chains below, sequenced in a study of neurological immune-mediated disorders. One entry per CDR3 protein, called by TCRdb with MiXCR from the 5' RACE reads. The table has 50,000 or so distinct CDR3 sequences, 10% seen once. The sequencing sample was made of PBMCs. These TCRs come from a middle-aged woman with HTLV-1-associated myelopathy (HAM/TSP).

Ten or more counts support this clonotype. The genes are TRBV5-6 and TRBJ2-7; 10 bases agree with TRBD1. This CDR3 has 14 residues. V dropped 4 bases and J dropped 4; count of bases not matched to a gene: 5. Germline V lookup: CDR1 SGHDT, CDR2 YYEEEE. The CDR3 nucleotides are TGTGCCAGCAGCGACGGGACAGGGGAATACGAGCAGTACTTC. Translated: CASSDGTGEYEQYF.

The chain has TRBV5-1 and TRBJ1-1; D unresolved. CDR1 is SGHRS, CDR2 YFSETQ, per germline. This CDR3 is 15 amino acids long. Trimming took off 4 bases at V and 1 base at J, with 14 bases between the two ends. The chain's CDR3 is CASSPELTGNTEAFF. In DNA form, the CDR3 reads TGCGCCAGCAGCCCCGAACTCACCGGGAACACTGAAGCTTTCTTT.

This clonotype was counted at least ten times. The chain couples TRBV5-1 to TRBJ2-3; 9 nucleotides match TRBD2. With V trimmed by 5 bases and J by 5 bases, 6 bases remained unmatched. The CDR3 length is 14 residues. The germline gives CDR1 SGHRS, CDR2 YFSETQ. This CDR3 reads CASSGGGAIDTQYF. In DNA, the CDR3 is TGCGCCAGCAGTGGCGGGGGGGCGATAGATACGCAGTATTTT.

This clonotype occurred many times. V gene TRBV12-3 or TRBV12-4 combines with J gene TRBJ2-2; D not certain. The CDR3 spans 16 residues. Trimming removed 4 bases at V and 1 base at J, with 13 bases between. The CDR3 spells CASSSLRWKNTGELFF. In DNA, the CDR3 is TGTGCCAGCAGTTCACTCCGCTGGAAGAACACCGGGGAGCTGTTTTTT.

This clonotype was picked up many times. The CDR3, as DNA: TGCAGTGCTAGAGACTCGGGACAGGGGCCCAATTCACCCCTCCACTTT. This encodes CSARDSGQGPNSPLHF. The rearrangement uses TRBV20-1 and TRBJ1-6, with 10 bases aligning to TRBD1. With V trimmed by 0 bases and J by 7 bases, 6 bases remained unmatched. Germline CDR1 is DFQATT and CDR2 is SNEGSKA (reference sequence). CDR3 length equals 16 residues.

The sample holds many counts of this clonotype. The chain is built from TRBV7-9 and TRBJ2-2; 7 bases are a match to TRBD2. CDR3 length: 14 residues. Trimming cost V 5 bases and J 6 bases; bases outside gene matches: 6. Germline V gene lookup returns CDR1 SEHNR and CDR2 FQNEAQ (reference sequence). In DNA, the CDR3 is TGTGCCAGCAGCCGCAACAGCGGGGCCGGGGAGCTGTTTTTT. Its translation: CASSRNSGAGELFF.

The sample holds many counts of this clonotype. The CDR3 nucleotides are TGTGCCAGCAGCTTATATAGGGGGGGAGATACGCAGTATTTT. Its translation: CASSLYRGGDTQYF. The V call is TRBV7-2, the J call TRBJ2-3; the D gene is possibly TRBD2 (7 bases). The CDR3 consists of 14 residues. Germline-derived CDR1 and CDR2 are SGHTA and FQGNSA. Trimming removed 2 bases from V and 5 bases from J, with 11 bases in between.

This clonotype occurred many times. CDR3 sequence: CASSLYEGPYEQYF. CDR3 nucleotide sequence: TGTGCCAGCAGCTTATACGAGGGGCCCTACGAGCAGTACTTC. The chain combines TRBV7-9 with TRBJ2-7, with D possibly called TRBD1 or TRBD2 (5 bases each). The V and J ends lost 2 bases and 2 bases respectively, with 10 bases between them. Germline V gene data show CDR1 as SEHNR and CDR2 as FQNEAQ (reference sequence). The CDR3 totals 14 residues.

In this sample, this clonotype turned up many times. The V call is TRBV7-7, the J call TRBJ2-1; 11 nucleotides agree with TRBD1. Trimming at V came to 5 bases and at J to 6 bases, leaving 9 bases not matched to a gene. The CDR3 extends over 16 amino acids. From germline, CDR1 is SSHAT and CDR2 FNYEAQ (reference sequence). CDR3 sequence (DNA): TGTGCCAGCAGCCTGAACGGACAGGGGGCGTCCAATGAGCAGTTCTTC. This codes for CASSLNGQGASNEQFF.

The chain links TRBV5-1 to TRBJ1-1, with D possibly matching TRBD1 (5 bases). Per the germline V gene, CDR1 is SGHRS and CDR2 is YFSETQ. The CDR3 contains 16 residues. V was shortened by 5 bases and J by 0 bases, with 17 bases between the two germline ends. CDR3 nucleotides: TGCGCCAGCAGTGAGGGGCAGTTTCGGATGAACACTGAAGCTTTCTTT. Translation gives CASSEGQFRMNTEAFF.

This clonotype turned up a few times. The V call is TRBV4-3, the J call TRBJ2-2; D is unresolved. This CDR3 spans 17 amino acids. CDR1 is LGHNA and CDR2 is YSLEER in the germline V gene. Trimming removed 0 bases from V and 0 bases from J, with 11 bases in between. The CDR3 here is CASSQDRSRSNTGELFF. DNA for the CDR3: TGCGCCAGCAGCCAAGATCGGTCCAGATCGAACACCGGGGAGCTGTTTTTT.

This clonotype was seen repeatedly, ten times or more. This sequence joins TRBV5-5 and TRBJ2-7; either TRBD1 or TRBD2 may fit D (6 bases each). The CDR3 runs 15 residues. Looked up from germline, CDR1 is SGHKS and CDR2 is YYEKEE (reference sequence). Trimming took off 0 bases at V and 3 bases at J, with 13 bases between the two ends. CDR3: CASSLEGGSLYEQYF. The CDR3 DNA sequence: TGTGCCAGCAGCTTGGAAGGGGGGAGTCTCTACGAGCAGTACTTC.

This clonotype was counted at least ten times. This rearrangement joins TRBV7-9 to TRBJ2-1; D unresolved. Germline V CDR1 and CDR2: SEHNR, FQNEAQ (reference sequence). This CDR3 is 13 amino acids long. Trimming took 1 base from V and 6 from J, leaving 7 bases between them. This CDR3 reads CASSLGAGNEQFF. CDR3 DNA sequence: TGTGCCAGCAGCTTAGGTGCAGGCAATGAGCAGTTCTTC. The full variable domain, in which reference TRBV7-9 and TRBJ2-1 provide the parts outside the CDR3, is DTGVSQNPRHKITKRGQNVTFRCDPISEHNRLYWYRQTLGQGPEFLTYFQNEAQLEKSRLLSDRFSAERPKGSFSTLEIQRTEQGDSAMYLCASSLGAGNEQFFGPGTRLTVL.

V gene TRBV3-2 combines with J gene TRBJ1-3; the D call in the table, TRBD1, was not verified against the DNA. TRBV3-2 is labeled a pseudogene. This CDR3 has 16 amino acids. The CDR3, as DNA: TGTGCCAGCAGCCAGGAACGCCCGGGATTTGGAAACATCATATATTTT. Translation gives CASSQERPGFGNIIYF.

This clonotype was recorded at least ten times. The CDR3 region has the DNA TGCGCCAGCACAGTAGGAACAGGACCCTACGAGCAGTACTTC. Its translation: CASTVGTGPYEQYF. The chain carries TRBV5-1 and TRBJ2-7; D is possibly TRBD1 (5 bases). Germline CDR1 is SGHRS and CDR2 is YFSETQ. V was pared by 6 bases and J by 2 bases, with 15 bases between. CDR3 length: 14 residues.

This clonotype was recorded at least ten times. The chain combines TRBV11-2 with TRBJ1-2; tentative D call: TRBD1 (6 bases). Germline CDR1 and CDR2: SGHAT and FQNNGV. V was clipped by 4 bases and J by 3 bases, with 12 bases between them. CDR3 size: 14 residues. CDR3 DNA: TGTGCCAGCAGCTCCTACAGGGTGGACTATGGCTACACCTTC. Translated: CASSSYRVDYGYTF.

This clonotype was detected many times. V and J are TRBV5-5 and TRBJ1-2; D not resolved. The CDR3 runs to 13 residues. V lost 0 bases to trimming and J lost 2 bases, with 5 bases between them. CDR1 and CDR2 from the germline V gene are SGHKS and YYEKEE (reference sequence). The CDR3 coding sequence is TGTGCCAGCAGCTTGGAGTGGAACTATGGCTACACCTTC. Amino acids: CASSLEWNYGYTF.

This clonotype was seen at least ten times. The chain is built from TRBV15 and TRBJ2-6, with 8 bases matching TRBD1. V dropped 3 bases and J dropped 4; count of bases not matched to a gene: 2. The germline V gene encodes CDR1 LNHNV and CDR2 YYDKDF (reference sequence). This CDR3 is 15 amino acids long. The CDR3 protein is CATSRDRVGANVLTF. CDR3 bases: TGTGCCACCAGCAGGGACAGGGTCGGGGCCAACGTCCTGACTTTC.

This clonotype was observed at least ten times. The rearrangement links TRBV7-9 to TRBJ2-5; D call uncertain. The CDR3 consists of 14 residues. Germline CDR1 reads SEHNR; CDR2 reads FQNEAQ (reference sequence). Trimming took off 2 bases at V and 3 bases at J, with 10 bases between the two ends. The CDR3 loop is CASSLLFGEETQYF. The CDR3 bases are TGTGCCAGCAGCTTACTGTTTGGGGAAGAGACCCAGTACTTC.

This clonotype was seen at least ten times. J is TRBJ1-4 and V is TRBV20-1; the D gene is possibly TRBD1 (5 bases). The CDR3 covers 16 residues. Per the germline V gene, CDR1 is DFQATT and CDR2 is SNEGSKA (reference sequence). Deletions cut 5 bases from V and 7 bases from J, with 23 bases between. The CDR3: CSAVEELQGLSEKLFF. The DNA for the CDR3 is TGCAGTGCTGTAGAGGAGCTGCAGGGATTAAGTGAAAAACTGTTTTTT.

The chain carries TRBV7-6 and TRBJ2-3; TRBD2 agrees at 7 bases. The V gene's germline CDR1 is SGHVS and CDR2 FNYEAQ. V shed 2 bases and J 6 bases; nucleotides not matched to a gene: 5. The CDR3 has 14 amino acids. Here the CDR3 reads CASSLSGGADTQYF. The CDR3 DNA reads as TGTGCCAGCAGCTTATCGGGGGGTGCTGATACGCAGTATTTT.

In this sample, this clonotype turned up many times. V usage is TRBV19 and J usage is TRBJ1-1; D remains ambiguous. The CDR3 sequence is 14 residues long. V dropped 1 base and J dropped 1 base, with 7 bases sitting between them. Germline V CDR1 and CDR2: LNHDA, SQIVND (reference sequence). The CDR3 loop is CASSIVYGNTEAFF. The CDR3, as DNA: TGTGCCAGTAGTATAGTCTACGGGAACACTGAAGCTTTCTTT. Full variable domain (missing parts from reference TRBV19 and TRBJ1-1): DGGITQSPKYLFRKEGQNVTLSCEQNLNHDAMYWYRQDPGQGLRLIYYSQIVNDFQKGDIAEGYSVSREKKESFPLTVTSAQKNPTAFYLCASSIVYGNTEAFFGQGTRLTVV.

This clonotype was seen at least ten times. The junction shows a germline mismatch at one end, possibly a read error. V usage is TRBV6-1 and J usage is TRBJ2-7; a weak D match, TRBD1 (6 bases). The V gene's germline CDR1 is MNHNS and CDR2 SASEGT. The CDR3 contains 14 residues. The CDR3 spells CASNEYTGSHEQYF. CDR3 DNA sequence: TGTGCCAGCAATGAATATACAGGGTCCCACGAGCAGTACTTC.

Many counts were recorded for this clonotype. The rearrangement joins TRBV7-2 to TRBJ1-2, with D unclear. This CDR3 is built from 13 residues. V was clipped by 5 bases and J by 2 bases, with 9 bases between them. Germline assignment: CDR1 SGHTA and CDR2 FQGNSA. CDR3 residues: CASSPGLNYGYTF. CDR3 bases: TGTGCCAGCAGCCCTGGACTGAACTATGGCTACACCTTC.